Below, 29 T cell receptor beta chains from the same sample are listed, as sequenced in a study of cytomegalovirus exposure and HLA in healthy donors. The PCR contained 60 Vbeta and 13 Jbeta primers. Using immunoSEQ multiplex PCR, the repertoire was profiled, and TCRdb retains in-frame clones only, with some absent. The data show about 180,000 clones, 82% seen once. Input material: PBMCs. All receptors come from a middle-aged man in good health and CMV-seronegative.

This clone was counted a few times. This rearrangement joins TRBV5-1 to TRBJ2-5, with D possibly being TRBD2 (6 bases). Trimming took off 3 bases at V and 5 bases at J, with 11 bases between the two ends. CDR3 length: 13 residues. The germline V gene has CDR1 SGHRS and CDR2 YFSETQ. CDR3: CASSSEGLETQYF. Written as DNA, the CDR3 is TGCGCCAGCAGCTCGGAGGGTCTCGAGACCCAGTACTTC. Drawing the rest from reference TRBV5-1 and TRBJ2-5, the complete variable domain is KAGVTQTPRYLIKTRGQQVTLSCSPISGHRSVSWYQQTPGQGLQFLFEYFSETQRNKGNFPGRFSGRQFSNSRSEMNVSTLELGDSALYLCASSSEGLETQYFGPGTRLLVL.

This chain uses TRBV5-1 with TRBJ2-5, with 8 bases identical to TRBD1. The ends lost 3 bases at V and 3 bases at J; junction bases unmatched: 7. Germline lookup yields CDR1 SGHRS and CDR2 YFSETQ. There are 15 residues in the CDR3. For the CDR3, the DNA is TGCGCCAGCAGCTACTCCCCGGGACAGGAAGAGACCCAGTACTTC. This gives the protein CASSYSPGQEETQYF.

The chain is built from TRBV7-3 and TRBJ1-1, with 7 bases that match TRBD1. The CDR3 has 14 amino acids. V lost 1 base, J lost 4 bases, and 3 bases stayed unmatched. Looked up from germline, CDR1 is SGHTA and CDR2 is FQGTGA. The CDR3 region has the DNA TGTGCCAGCAGCTTAAGAGGGGGCGCCACTGAAGCTTTCTTT. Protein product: CASSLRGGATEAFF.

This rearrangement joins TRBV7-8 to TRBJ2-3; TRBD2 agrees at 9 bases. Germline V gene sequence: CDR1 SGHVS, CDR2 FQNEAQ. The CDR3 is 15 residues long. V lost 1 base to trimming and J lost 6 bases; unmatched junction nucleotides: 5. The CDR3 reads CASSLGGGRADTQYF. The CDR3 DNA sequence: TGTGCCAGCAGCTTAGGGGGCGGGAGGGCCGATACGCAGTATTTT.

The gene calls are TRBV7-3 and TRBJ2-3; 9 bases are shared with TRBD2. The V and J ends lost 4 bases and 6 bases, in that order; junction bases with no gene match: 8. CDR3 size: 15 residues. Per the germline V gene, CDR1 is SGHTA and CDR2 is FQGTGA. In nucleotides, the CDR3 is TGTGCCAGCAGCTCGGGGGCGGGGGGGCCGGATACGCAGTATTTT. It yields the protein CASSSGAGGPDTQYF.

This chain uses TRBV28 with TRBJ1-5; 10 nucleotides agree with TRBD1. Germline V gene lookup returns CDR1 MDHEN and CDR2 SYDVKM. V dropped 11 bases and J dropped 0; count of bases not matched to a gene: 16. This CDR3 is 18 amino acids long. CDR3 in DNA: TGTGCCGGGGGTTCGGGGACAGGGGCAATCCTTAGCAATCAGCCCCAGCATTTT. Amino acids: CAGGSGTGAILSNQPQHF.

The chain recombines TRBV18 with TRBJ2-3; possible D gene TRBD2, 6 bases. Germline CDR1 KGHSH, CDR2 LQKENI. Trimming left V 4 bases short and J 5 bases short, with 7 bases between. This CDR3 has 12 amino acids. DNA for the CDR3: TGTGCCAGCTCACTGACTAGAGATACGCAGTATTTT. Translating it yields CASSLTRDTQYF.

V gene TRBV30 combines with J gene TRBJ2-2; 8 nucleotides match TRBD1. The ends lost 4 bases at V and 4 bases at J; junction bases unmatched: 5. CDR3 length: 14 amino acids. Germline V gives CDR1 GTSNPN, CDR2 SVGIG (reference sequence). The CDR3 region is CAWTGGLPTGELFF. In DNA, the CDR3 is TGTGCCTGGACAGGGGGCCTGCCCACCGGGGAGCTGTTTTTT.

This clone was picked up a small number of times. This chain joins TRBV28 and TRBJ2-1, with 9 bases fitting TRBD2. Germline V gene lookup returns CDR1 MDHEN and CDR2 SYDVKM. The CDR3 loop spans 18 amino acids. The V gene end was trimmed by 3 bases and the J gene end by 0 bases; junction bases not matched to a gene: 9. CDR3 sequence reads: CASSFRLAGPLSYNEQFF. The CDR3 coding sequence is TGTGCCAGCAGTTTCCGTCTAGCGGGGCCCCTCTCCTACAATGAGCAGTTCTTC.

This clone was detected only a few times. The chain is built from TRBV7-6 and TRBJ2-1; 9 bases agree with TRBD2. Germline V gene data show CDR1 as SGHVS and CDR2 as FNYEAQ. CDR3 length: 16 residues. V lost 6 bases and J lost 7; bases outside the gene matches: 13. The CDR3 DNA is TGTGCCAGCAGACGTCTGACTAGCGGAGGGAGGAATGAGCAGTTCTTC. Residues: CASRRLTSGGRNEQFF.

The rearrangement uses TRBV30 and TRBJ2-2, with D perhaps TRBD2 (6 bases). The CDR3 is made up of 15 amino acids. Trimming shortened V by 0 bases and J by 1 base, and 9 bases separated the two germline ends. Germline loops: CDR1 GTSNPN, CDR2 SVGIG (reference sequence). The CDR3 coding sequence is TGTGCCTGGAGTGTCGGGGGAGGGAACACCGGGGAGCTGTTTTTT. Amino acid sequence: CAWSVGGGNTGELFF.

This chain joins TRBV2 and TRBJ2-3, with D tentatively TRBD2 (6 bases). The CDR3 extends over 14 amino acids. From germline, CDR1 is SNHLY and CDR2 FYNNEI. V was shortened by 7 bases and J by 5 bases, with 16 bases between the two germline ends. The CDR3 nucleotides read TGTGCCAGCACGGCCATATCGGGGGAAGATACGCAGTATTTT. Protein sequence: CASTAISGEDTQYF. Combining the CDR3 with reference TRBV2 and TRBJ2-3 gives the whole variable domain EPEVTQTPSHQVTQMGQEVILRCVPISNHLYFYWYRQILGQKVEFLVSFYNNEISEKSEIFDDQFSVERPDGSNFTLKIRSTKLEDSAMYFCASTAISGEDTQYFGPGTRLTVL.

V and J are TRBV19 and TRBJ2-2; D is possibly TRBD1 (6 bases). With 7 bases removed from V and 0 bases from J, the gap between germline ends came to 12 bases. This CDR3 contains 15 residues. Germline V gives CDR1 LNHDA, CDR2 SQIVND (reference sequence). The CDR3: CASTRWTANTGELFF. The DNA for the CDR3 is TGTGCCAGTACCAGATGGACAGCGAACACCGGGGAGCTGTTTTTT.

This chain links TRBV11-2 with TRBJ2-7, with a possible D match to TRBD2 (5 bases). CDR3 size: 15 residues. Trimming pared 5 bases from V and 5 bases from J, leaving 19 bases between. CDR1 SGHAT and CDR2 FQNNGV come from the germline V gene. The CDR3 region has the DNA TGTGCCAGCAGCGAAAGGGCTAGAGGGCAGGACGAGCAGTACTTC. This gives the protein CASSERARGQDEQYF.

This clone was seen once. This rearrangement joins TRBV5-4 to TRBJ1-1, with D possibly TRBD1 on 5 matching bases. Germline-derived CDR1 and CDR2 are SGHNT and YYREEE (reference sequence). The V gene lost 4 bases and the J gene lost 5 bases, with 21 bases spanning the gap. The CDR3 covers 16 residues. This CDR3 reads CASSRGDLIMRTEAFF. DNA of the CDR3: TGTGCCAGCAGCCGGGGGGATTTGATCATGAGGACTGAAGCTTTCTTT.

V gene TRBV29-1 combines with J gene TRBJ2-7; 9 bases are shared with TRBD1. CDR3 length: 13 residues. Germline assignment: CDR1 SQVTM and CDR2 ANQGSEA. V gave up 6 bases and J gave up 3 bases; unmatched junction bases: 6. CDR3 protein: CSVPGQGLYEQYF. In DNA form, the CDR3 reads TGCAGCGTGCCGGGACAGGGTCTCTACGAGCAGTACTTC.

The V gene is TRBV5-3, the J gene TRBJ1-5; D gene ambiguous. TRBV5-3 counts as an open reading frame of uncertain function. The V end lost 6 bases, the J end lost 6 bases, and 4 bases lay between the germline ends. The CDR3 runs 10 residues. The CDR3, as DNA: TGTGCCAGAATTAGTCAGCCCCAGCATTTT. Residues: CARISQPQHF.

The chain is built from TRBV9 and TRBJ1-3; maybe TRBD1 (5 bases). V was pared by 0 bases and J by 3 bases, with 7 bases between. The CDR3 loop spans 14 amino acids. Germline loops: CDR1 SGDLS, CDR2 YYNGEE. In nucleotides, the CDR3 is TGTGCCAGCAGCGTAGGCGGGGGTGGAAACACCATATATTTT. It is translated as CASSVGGGGNTIYF.

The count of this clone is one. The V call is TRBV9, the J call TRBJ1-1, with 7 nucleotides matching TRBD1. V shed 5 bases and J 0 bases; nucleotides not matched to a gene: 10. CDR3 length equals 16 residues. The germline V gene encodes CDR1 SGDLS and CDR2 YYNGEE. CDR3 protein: CASSFGQDLMNTEAFF. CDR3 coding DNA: TGTGCCAGCAGTTTCGGACAGGACTTAATGAACACTGAAGCTTTCTTT.

CDR3 region: CASSFTGVSYNEQFF. CDR3 sequence (DNA): TGTGCCAGCAGCTTTACAGGGGTGTCCTACAATGAGCAGTTCTTC. The rearrangement joins TRBV5-5 to TRBJ2-1; 7 nucleotides align to TRBD1. The CDR3 is 15 amino acids. V lost 2 bases, J lost 1 base, and 3 bases stayed unmatched. Germline CDR1 and CDR2: SGHKS and YYEKEE (reference sequence).

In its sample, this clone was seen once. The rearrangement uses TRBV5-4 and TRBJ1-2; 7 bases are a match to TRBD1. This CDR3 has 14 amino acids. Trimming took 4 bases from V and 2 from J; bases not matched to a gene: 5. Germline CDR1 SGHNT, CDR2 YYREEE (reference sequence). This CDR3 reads CASSPSGQNYGYTF. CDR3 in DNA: TGTGCCAGCAGCCCGTCGGGACAGAACTATGGCTACACCTTC.

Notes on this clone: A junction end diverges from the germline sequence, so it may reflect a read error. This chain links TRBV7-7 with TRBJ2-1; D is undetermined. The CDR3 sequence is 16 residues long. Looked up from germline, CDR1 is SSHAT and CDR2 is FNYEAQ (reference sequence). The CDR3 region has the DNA TGTGCTAGCAGCTTAGGCTATTCTGAGAGTTACAATGAGCAGTTCTTC. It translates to CASSLGYSESYNEQFF.

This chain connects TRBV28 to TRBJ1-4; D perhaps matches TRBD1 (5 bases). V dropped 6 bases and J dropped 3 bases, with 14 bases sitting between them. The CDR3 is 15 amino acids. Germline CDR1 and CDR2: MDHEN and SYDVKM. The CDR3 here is CASRRIQGPNEKLFF. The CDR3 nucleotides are TGTGCCAGCAGGCGGATCCAGGGTCCTAATGAAAAACTGTTTTTT.

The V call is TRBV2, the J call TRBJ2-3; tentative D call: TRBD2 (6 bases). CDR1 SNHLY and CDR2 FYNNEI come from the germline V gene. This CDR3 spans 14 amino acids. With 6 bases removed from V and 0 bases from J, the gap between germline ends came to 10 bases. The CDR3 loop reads CASRAGPSTDTQYF. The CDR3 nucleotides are TGTGCCAGCAGGGCGGGACCGAGCACAGATACGCAGTATTTT.

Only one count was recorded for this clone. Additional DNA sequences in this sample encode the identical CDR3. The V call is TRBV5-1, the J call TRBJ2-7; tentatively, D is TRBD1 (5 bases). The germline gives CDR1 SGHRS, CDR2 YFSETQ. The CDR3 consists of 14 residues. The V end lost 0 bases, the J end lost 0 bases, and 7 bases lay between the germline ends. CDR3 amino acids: CASSLGGSSYEQYF. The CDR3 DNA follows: TGCGCCAGCAGCTTGGGGGGCAGCTCCTACGAGCAGTACTTC.

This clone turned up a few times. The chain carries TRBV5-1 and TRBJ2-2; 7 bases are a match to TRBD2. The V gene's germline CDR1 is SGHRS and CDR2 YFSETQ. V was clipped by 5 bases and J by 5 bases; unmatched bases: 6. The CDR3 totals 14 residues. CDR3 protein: CASRRTSGTGELFF. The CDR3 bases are TGCGCCAGCAGGCGGACTAGTGGGACCGGGGAGCTGTTTTTT. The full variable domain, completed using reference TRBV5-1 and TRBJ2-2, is KAGVTQTPRYLIKTRGQQVTLSCSPISGHRSVSWYQQTPGQGLQFLFEYFSETQRNKGNFPGRFSGRQFSNSRSEMNVSTLELGDSALYLCASRRTSGTGELFFGEGSRLTVL.

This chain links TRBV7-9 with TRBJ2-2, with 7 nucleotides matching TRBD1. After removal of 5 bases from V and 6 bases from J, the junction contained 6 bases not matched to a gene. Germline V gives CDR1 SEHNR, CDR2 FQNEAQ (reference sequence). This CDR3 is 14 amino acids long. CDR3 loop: CASSAQTGPGELFF. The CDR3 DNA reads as TGTGCCAGCAGCGCCCAGACAGGGCCCGGGGAGCTGTTTTTT.

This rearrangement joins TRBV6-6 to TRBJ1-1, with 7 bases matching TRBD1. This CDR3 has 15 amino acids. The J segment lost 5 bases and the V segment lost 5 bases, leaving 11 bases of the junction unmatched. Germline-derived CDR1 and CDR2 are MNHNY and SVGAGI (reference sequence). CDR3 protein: CASSPTTGAGTEAFF. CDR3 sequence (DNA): TGTGCCAGCAGTCCCACCACAGGGGCGGGGACTGAAGCTTTCTTT.

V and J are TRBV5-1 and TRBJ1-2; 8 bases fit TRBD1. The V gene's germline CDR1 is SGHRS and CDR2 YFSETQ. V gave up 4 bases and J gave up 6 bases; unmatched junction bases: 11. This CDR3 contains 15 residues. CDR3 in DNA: TGCGCCAGCAGCCAGAGGGCAGGGGGCGCAGATGGCTACACCTTC. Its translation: CASSQRAGGADGYTF.